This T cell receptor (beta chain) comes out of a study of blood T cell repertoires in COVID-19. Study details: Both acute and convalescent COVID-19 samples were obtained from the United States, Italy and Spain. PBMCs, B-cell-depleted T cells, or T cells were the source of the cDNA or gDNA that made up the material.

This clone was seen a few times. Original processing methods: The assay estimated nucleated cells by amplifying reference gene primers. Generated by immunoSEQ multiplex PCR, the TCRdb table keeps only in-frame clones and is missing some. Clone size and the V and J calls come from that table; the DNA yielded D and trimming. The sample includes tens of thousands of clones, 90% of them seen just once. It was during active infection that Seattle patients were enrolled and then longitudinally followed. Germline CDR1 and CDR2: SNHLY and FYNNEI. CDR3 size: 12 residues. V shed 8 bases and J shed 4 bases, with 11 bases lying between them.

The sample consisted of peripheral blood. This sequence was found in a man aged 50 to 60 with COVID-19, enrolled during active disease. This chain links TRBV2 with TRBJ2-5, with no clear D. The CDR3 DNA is TGTGCCAGCGACTTCGGCTCAGAGACCCAGTACTTC. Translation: CASDFGSETQYF.